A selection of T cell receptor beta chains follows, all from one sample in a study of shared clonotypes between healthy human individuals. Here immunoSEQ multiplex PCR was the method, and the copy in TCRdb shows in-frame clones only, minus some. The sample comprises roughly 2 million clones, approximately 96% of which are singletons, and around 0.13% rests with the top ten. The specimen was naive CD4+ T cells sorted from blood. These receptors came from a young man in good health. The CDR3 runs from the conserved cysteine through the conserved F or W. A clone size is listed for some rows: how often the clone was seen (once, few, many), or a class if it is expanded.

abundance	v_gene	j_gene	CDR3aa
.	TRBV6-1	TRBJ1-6	CASSGGQVYNSPLHF
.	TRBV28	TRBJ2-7	CATIGQGAYEQYF
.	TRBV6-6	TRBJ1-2	CASSYMGGRINYGYTF
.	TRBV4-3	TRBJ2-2	CASSQYAGELFF
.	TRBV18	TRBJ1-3	CASSPPGGRFGNTIYF
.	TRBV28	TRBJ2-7	CASSPSTGPEQYF
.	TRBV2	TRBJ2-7	CASSEDRQTYEQYF
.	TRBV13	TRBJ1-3	CASSLGQTVAGNTIYF
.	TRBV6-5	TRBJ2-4	CASSLSGANIQYF
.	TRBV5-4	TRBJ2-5	CASSRTGETQYF
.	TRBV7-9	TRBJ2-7	CASSPYGRNQDEQYF
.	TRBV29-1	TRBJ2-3	CSVAGAASTDTQYF
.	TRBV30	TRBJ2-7	CAWDRDYEQYF
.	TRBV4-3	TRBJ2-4	CASTQFEGPQGGSPLAKNIQYF
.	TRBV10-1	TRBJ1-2	CASRDYWGAKGPGYTF
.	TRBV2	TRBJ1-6	CASRVRSPLHF
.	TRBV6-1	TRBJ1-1	CASSEFSDRDSIYKNTEAFF
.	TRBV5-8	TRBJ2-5	CASSLGASGETQYF
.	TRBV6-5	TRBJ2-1	CASSYSPSGYNEQFF
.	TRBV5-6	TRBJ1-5	CASSSSRDRVGQPQHF
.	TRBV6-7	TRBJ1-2	CASSYRLRGLNYGYTF
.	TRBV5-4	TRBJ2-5	CASSAGIAAQETQYF
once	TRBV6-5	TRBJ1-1	CASSYSLASGGTEAFF
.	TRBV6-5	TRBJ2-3	CASSQGLSTDTQYF
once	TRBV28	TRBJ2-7	CASSSTGSYEQYF
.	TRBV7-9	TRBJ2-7	CASSLDPSGRASSYEQYF
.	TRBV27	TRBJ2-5	CASSLSQISAQYF
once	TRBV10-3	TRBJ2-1	CAISGSTHEQFF
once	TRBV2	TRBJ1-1	CASRAQALMNTEAFF
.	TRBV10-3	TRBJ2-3	CAINEQASTDTQYF
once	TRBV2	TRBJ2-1	CASRDRDRAEVEQFF
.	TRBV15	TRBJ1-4	CATSREGTGDEKLFF
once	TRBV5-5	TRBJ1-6	CASSLWDRGSPLHF
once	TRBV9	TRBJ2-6	CASRRGDSGANVLTF
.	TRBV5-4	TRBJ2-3	CASSLPADTDTQYF
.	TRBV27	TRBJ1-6	CASTTWFENSPLHF
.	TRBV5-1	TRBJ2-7	CASSFSGQVLGEQYF
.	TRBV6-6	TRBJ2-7	CASRAQVHSYEQYF
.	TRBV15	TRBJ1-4	CATNRGQGTNEKLFF
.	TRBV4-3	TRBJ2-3	CASSQARTVTDTQYF
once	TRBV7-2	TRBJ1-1	CASSRFLDTLNTEAFF
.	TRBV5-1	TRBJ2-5	CASPRLAGGHETQYF
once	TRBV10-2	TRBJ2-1	CASSEGQIGQFF
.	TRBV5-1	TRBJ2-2	CASTVQGGYTGELFF
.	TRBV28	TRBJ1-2	CASSLTGVGYGYTF
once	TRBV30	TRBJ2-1	CAWSVGGYYNEQFF
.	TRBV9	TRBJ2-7	CASSSRGGSYEQYF
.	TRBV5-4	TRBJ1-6	CASSLSQGNNSPLHF
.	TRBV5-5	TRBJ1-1	CASSEISNLMWAEAFF
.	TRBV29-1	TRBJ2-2	CSVAPLSSPGELFF